The next 32 T cell receptor beta chains were all read from a single sample in a study of shared clonotypes between healthy human individuals. Method: immunoSEQ multiplex PCR; TCRdb's copy keeps in-frame clones and lacks some. The sample carries 2 million to 3 million clones, 93% recorded once. Input material: naive CD4+ T cells from PBMCs. Subset meaning: CD45RA+ positively selected. The receptor source for this set is a man between 18 and 29 years old in good health. Some clones in this sample may be carry-over from other donors' samples.

V usage is TRBV28 and J usage is TRBJ1-4, with unresolved D. This CDR3 has 16 residues. Germline CDR1 MDHEN, CDR2 SYDVKM. V gave up 5 bases and J gave up 8 bases, with 21 bases separating them. The CDR3 nucleotides read TGTGCCAGCAGTCCCGACCGACGTCGTCGACGGGAAAAACTGTTTTTT. This codes for CASSPDRRRRREKLFF.

The chain joins TRBV19 to TRBJ2-7, with TRBD2 matching over 7 bases. Germline values: CDR1 LNHDA, CDR2 SQIVND (reference sequence). V lost 5 bases and J lost 7; bases outside the gene matches: 17. The CDR3 length is 16 residues. This CDR3 reads CASSEESSGGPGEQYF. In nucleotides, the CDR3 is TGTGCCAGTAGTGAAGAGTCGTCGGGGGGACCGGGAGAGCAGTACTTC.

The V gene is TRBV2, the J gene TRBJ2-2; D call uncertain. Deletions cut 6 bases from V and 8 bases from J, with 4 bases between. CDR3 size: 10 residues. The germline V gene has CDR1 SNHLY and CDR2 FYNNEI. CDR3 protein: CASSLGELFF. The CDR3 DNA is TGTGCCAGCAGCCTGGGGGAGCTGTTTTTT. Drawing the rest from reference TRBV2 and TRBJ2-2, the complete variable domain is EPEVTQTPSHQVTQMGQEVILRCVPISNHLYFYWYRQILGQKVEFLVSFYNNEISEKSEIFDDQFSVERPDGSNFTLKIRSTKLEDSAMYFCASSLGELFFGEGSRLTVL.

The rearrangement links TRBV10-3 to TRBJ2-5; 7 nucleotides agree with TRBD1. The J call may be mistaken, given a closer DNA end match to TRBJ2-7. This CDR3 region has 12 residues. Looked up from germline, CDR1 is ENHRY and CDR2 is SYGVKD. The CDR3 loop reads CAIRGTAYEQYF. The DNA of the CDR3 is TGTGCCATCAGGGGGACAGCCTACGAGCAGTACTTC.

The DNA of the CDR3 is TGCGCCAGCAGCTCACTCACAGGGGGTTCCGGGGCCAACGTCCTGACTTTC. It is translated as CASSSLTGGSGANVLTF. The rearrangement uses TRBV5-1 and TRBJ2-6; 8 bases map to TRBD1. Germline CDR1 reads SGHRS; CDR2 reads YFSETQ. V shed 3 bases and J 4 bases; nucleotides not matched to a gene: 9. The CDR3 runs to 17 residues. Complete variable domain (other parts from reference TRBV5-1 and TRBJ2-6): KAGVTQTPRYLIKTRGQQVTLSCSPISGHRSVSWYQQTPGQGLQFLFEYFSETQRNKGNFPGRFSGRQFSNSRSEMNVSTLELGDSALYLCASSSLTGGSGANVLTFGAGSRLTVL.

The CDR3 nucleotides read TGCGCCAGCAGCCAAGGAACGGGACCCTATGAGCAGTTCTTC. Residues: CASSQGTGPYEQFF. The chain combines TRBV4-1 with TRBJ2-1; D is tentatively TRBD1 or TRBD2 (5 bases each). Trimming took 1 base from V and 8 from J, leaving 12 bases between them. The CDR3 spans 14 residues. Germline V gene data show CDR1 as MGHRA and CDR2 as YSYEKL.

This clone was detected once. The V call is TRBV5-1, the J call TRBJ2-7; D might be TRBD2 (6 bases). From germline, CDR1 is SGHRS and CDR2 YFSETQ. There are 15 residues in the CDR3. The germline V and J ends were trimmed by 8 bases and 1 base, with 19 bases remaining between them. For the CDR3, the DNA is TGCGCCAGTTACTTTGGGGTAGCGGATTCCTACGAGCAGTACTTC. Translating it yields CASYFGVADSYEQYF.

This clone appeared once. The rearrangement links TRBV6-1 to TRBJ2-2; TRBD1 is a possible D gene (8 bases). Trimming shortened V by 5 bases and J by 8 bases, and 18 bases separated the two germline ends. Germline V CDR1 and CDR2: MNHNS, SASEGT. CDR3 length equals 15 residues. CDR3: CASSIIGQGGGELFF. The CDR3 nucleotides read TGTGCCAGCAGTATAATCGGACAGGGAGGGGGGGAGCTGTTTTTT.

The rearrangement uses TRBV15 and TRBJ2-5; D might be TRBD1 or TRBD2, each matching 5 bases. Germline CDR1 and CDR2: LNHNV and YYDKDF (reference sequence). Deletions cut 0 bases from V and 1 base from J, with 12 bases between. The CDR3 covers 16 residues. The CDR3 DNA sequence: TGTGCCACCAGCAGAGATCTTCGGGGCGGCCAAGAGACCCAGTACTTC. Translated: CATSRDLRGGQETQYF.

This chain uses TRBV6-5 with TRBJ2-7; 8 nucleotides match TRBD2. In germline, CDR1 is MNHEY, CDR2 SVGAGI. CDR3 size: 15 residues. V gave up 2 bases and J gave up 2 bases; unmatched junction bases: 5. The CDR3 DNA follows: TGTGCCAGCAGTTACGGACCGGGAGGGGCCTACGAGCAGTACTTC. It translates to CASSYGPGGAYEQYF.

The chain uses TRBV5-6 and TRBJ1-2, with D unresolved. CDR3 size: 13 residues. Germline V gene data show CDR1 as SGHDT and CDR2 as YYEEEE. Trimming left V 2 bases short and J 4 bases short, with 9 bases between. CDR3 protein: CASSLRPIYGYTF. The CDR3 coding sequence is TGTGCCAGCAGCTTAAGGCCTATCTATGGCTACACCTTC.

V and J are TRBV7-8 and TRBJ2-3; 10 bases line up with TRBD1. The CDR3 sequence is 15 residues long. Trimming took 4 bases from V and 5 from J; bases not matched to a gene: 6. Per the germline V gene, CDR1 is SGHVS and CDR2 is FQNEAQ. CDR3 nucleotides: TGTGCCAGCAGCTCGAGCCGGGACAGGGGAGATACGCAGTATTTT. Its translation: CASSSSRDRGDTQYF.

A note on this clone: Other nucleotide sequences in the sample specify the same CDR3. This sequence joins TRBV7-9 and TRBJ1-1; 7 nucleotides line up with TRBD1. This CDR3 is built from 16 residues. Germline V gene lookup returns CDR1 SEHNR and CDR2 FQNEAQ (reference sequence). After removal of 4 bases from V and 2 bases from J, the junction contained 10 bases not matched to a gene. The CDR3 region has the DNA TGTGCCAGCAGCTCCCGACAGGGACCCCTTAACACTGAAGCTTTCTTT. Amino acid sequence: CASSSRQGPLNTEAFF. Together with reference TRBV7-9 and TRBJ1-1, the CDR3 gives the full variable domain: DTGVSQNPRHKITKRGQNVTFRCDPISEHNRLYWYRQTLGQGPEFLTYFQNEAQLEKSRLLSDRFSAERPKGSFSTLEIQRTEQGDSAMYLCASSSRQGPLNTEAFFGQGTRLTVV.

Comment on this clone: This CDR3 is also generated by other DNA sequences in the sample. The chain uses TRBV5-1 and TRBJ1-1; D is uncertain. The germline V gene encodes CDR1 SGHRS and CDR2 YFSETQ. The V end was cut by 0 bases, the J end by 1 base, with 7 bases between. This CDR3 comprises 14 residues. The CDR3 here is CASSLDRGNTEAFF. The CDR3 region has the DNA TGCGCCAGCAGCTTGGATCGGGGGAACACTGAAGCTTTCTTT.

The count of this clone is one. The chain links TRBV19 to TRBJ2-2; D might be TRBD1 or TRBD2, each matching 7 bases. Germline-derived CDR1 and CDR2 are LNHDA and SQIVND (reference sequence). Trimming cost V 5 bases and J 5 bases, with 15 bases left between them. The CDR3 has 15 residues. The DNA for the CDR3 is TGTGCCAGTAGTTCCCGACAGGGAGGGACCGGGGAGCTGTTTTTT. Translating it yields CASSSRQGGTGELFF.

The genes are TRBV5-4 and TRBJ2-7; 7 nucleotides match TRBD2. Germline V gene sequence: CDR1 SGHNT, CDR2 YYREEE (reference sequence). The trim removed 3 bases at V and 5 bases at J, leaving 14 bases unmatched. This CDR3 is built from 16 residues. CDR3 nucleotide sequence: TGTGCCAGCAGCTCTACTTTTTTGGGGAGGGTAAACGAGCAGTACTTC. This translates into CASSSTFLGRVNEQYF.

The chain has TRBV5-1 and TRBJ1-2, with D possibly being TRBD1 (5 bases). CDR1 is SGHRS and CDR2 is YFSETQ in the germline V gene. V was shortened by 4 bases and J by 3 bases, with 13 bases between the two germline ends. This CDR3 is 14 amino acids long. The CDR3 bases are TGCGCCAGCAGCCACAGGTTATATGACTATGGCTACACCTTC. This translates into CASSHRLYDYGYTF.

As DNA, the CDR3 is TGCGCCAGCAGCTTGGTACAGGGGGCGTATGGCTACACCTTC. Residues: CASSLVQGAYGYTF. V gene TRBV5-1 combines with J gene TRBJ1-2; TRBD1 matches at 9 bases. The CDR3 is 14 amino acids. Germline-derived CDR1 and CDR2 are SGHRS and YFSETQ. Unmatched junction bases numbered 2, after V lost 0 bases and J lost 5 bases.

V and J are TRBV7-7 and TRBJ2-2; perhaps D is TRBD1 or TRBD2 (5 bases each). The V gene's germline CDR1 is SSHAT and CDR2 FNYEAQ (reference sequence). The V end lost 5 bases, the J end lost 4 bases, and 14 bases lay between the germline ends. This CDR3 has 15 amino acids. The CDR3 sequence: CASSPRVGSTGELFF. The CDR3, as DNA: TGTGCCAGCAGCCCCAGGGTAGGGAGCACCGGGGAGCTGTTTTTT.

This chain joins TRBV9 and TRBJ1-2, with TRBD1 matching over 8 bases. The length of the CDR3 is 14 residues. The J segment lost 4 bases and the V segment lost 0 bases, leaving 2 bases of the junction unmatched. The germline CDR1 and CDR2 sequences are SGDLS and YYNGEE. The CDR3 DNA reads TGTGCCAGCAGCGTAGACGACAGGGGCTATGGCTACACCTTC. Amino acid sequence: CASSVDDRGYGYTF. Using reference TRBV9 and TRBJ1-2 for the parts outside the CDR3, the full variable domain is DSGVTQTPKHLITATGQRVTLRCSPRSGDLSVYWYQQSLDQGLQFLIQYYNGEERAKGNILERFSAQQFPDLHSELNLSSLELGDSALYFCASSVDDRGYGYTFGSGTRLTVV.

This clone was observed once. The chain links TRBV6-1 to TRBJ2-3; 12 bases map to TRBD2. Germline CDR1 MNHNS, CDR2 SASEGT. V shed 4 bases, J shed 2 bases, and the junction held 4 bases outside the gene matches. The CDR3 contains 16 residues. The CDR3 here is CASSARLAGVTDTQYF. The CDR3 DNA follows: TGTGCCAGCAGTGCCCGACTAGCGGGGGTCACAGATACGCAGTATTTT.

This chain links TRBV5-1 with TRBJ2-1, with 9 bases lining up with TRBD2. Germline V gives CDR1 SGHRS, CDR2 YFSETQ. This CDR3 has 14 amino acids. V dropped 5 bases and J dropped 6; count of bases not matched to a gene: 6. The CDR3 protein is CASRGGRAINEQFF. The CDR3 DNA reads TGCGCCAGCAGGGGCGGGAGGGCTATCAATGAGCAGTTCTTC.

The chain couples TRBV28 to TRBJ2-7; 10 bases align to TRBD2. The V gene's germline CDR1 is MDHEN and CDR2 SYDVKM. CDR3 length: 15 amino acids. The J segment lost 5 bases and the V segment lost 6 bases, leaving 10 bases of the junction unmatched. The CDR3 sequence: CASSRDWLAGDEQYF. CDR3 DNA sequence: TGTGCCAGCAGCCGGGACTGGCTAGCGGGGGACGAGCAGTACTTC.

The chain joins TRBV18 to TRBJ1-5, with TRBD1 as a possible D gene (5 bases). This CDR3 is 17 amino acids long. Germline CDR1 is KGHSH and CDR2 is LQKENI. The germline V and J ends were trimmed by 3 bases and 0 bases, with 15 bases remaining between them. CDR3 nucleotides: TGTGCCAGCTCACCCTCTCGACAGAGAAATAGCAATCAGCCCCAGCATTTT. Translated: CASSPSRQRNSNQPQHF.

The chain is built from TRBV28 and TRBJ1-5, with a tentative D call TRBD1 (6 bases). The germline gives CDR1 MDHEN, CDR2 SYDVKM. Trimming pared 7 bases from V and 3 bases from J, leaving 28 bases between. This CDR3 contains 19 residues. The DNA for the CDR3 is TGTGCCAGCACCCTCCCGTCGGGGGCCTCGTTCCGCTCCAATCAGCCCCAGCATTTT. This translates into CASTLPSGASFRSNQPQHF.

The genes are TRBV4-3 and TRBJ2-2, with TRBD2 as a possible D gene (6 bases). V was cut by 4 bases and J by 1 base, with 13 bases left in between. In germline, CDR1 is LGHNA, CDR2 YSLEER. CDR3 size: 16 residues. Here the CDR3 DNA reads TGCGCCAGCAGCCCGCGGGGCGACAAGAACACCGGGGAGCTGTTTTTT. Translation gives CASSPRGDKNTGELFF.

For this clone: The sample has other DNA sequences that encode this CDR3 too. The chain joins TRBV27 to TRBJ2-5; no definite D call. This CDR3 has 13 residues. Germline V gene data show CDR1 as MNHEY and CDR2 as SMNVEV (reference sequence). The ends were cut back, 1 base at V and 4 bases at J, with 7 bases in the middle. The CDR3 spells CASSLLGPETQYF. In DNA, the CDR3 is TGTGCCAGCAGTTTATTAGGGCCAGAGACCCAGTACTTC.

The V gene is TRBV6-6, the J gene TRBJ2-7; no clear D gene. V was cut by 10 bases and J by 5 bases, with 18 bases left in between. The CDR3 has 13 amino acids. CDR1 and CDR2 (germline): MNHNY, SVGAGI (reference sequence). The CDR3 loop is CATVEAPDDEQYF. DNA for the CDR3: TGTGCCACCGTAGAGGCCCCGGACGACGAGCAGTACTTC.

The genes are TRBV29-1 and TRBJ2-4, with D possibly matching TRBD2 (5 bases). Germline lookup yields CDR1 SQVTM and CDR2 ANQGSEA. V gave up 6 bases and J gave up 5 bases, with 14 bases separating them. The CDR3 runs 13 residues. Written as DNA, the CDR3 is TGCAGCGTCTTAAGCGCGGGCCAAAACATTCAGTACTTC. This gives the protein CSVLSAGQNIQYF.

A word on this clone: Other DNA sequences in this specimen translate into the identical CDR3. The chain is built from TRBV5-1 and TRBJ1-5; 7 bases are a match to TRBD1. This CDR3 contains 14 residues. V was clipped by 3 bases and J by 2 bases; unmatched bases: 2. CDR1 and CDR2 (germline): SGHRS, YFSETQ. CDR3 nucleotide sequence: TGCGCCAGCAGCTACGGGACAGGCAATCAGCCCCAGCATTTT. This sequence encodes CASSYGTGNQPQHF.

The V call is TRBV7-2, the J call TRBJ2-7; D perhaps matches TRBD2 (7 bases). The V and J ends lost 5 bases and 3 bases respectively, with 20 bases between them. Germline CDR1 is SGHTA and CDR2 is FQGNSA. The CDR3 totals 16 residues. CDR3 nucleotides: TGTGCCAGCAGCCAGGGGAAGCTAGCGGCTTTCTACGAGCAGTACTTC. Its protein is CASSQGKLAAFYEQYF.

The chain has TRBV5-4 and TRBJ1-1; D is unresolved. V was shortened by 0 bases and J by 1 base, with 10 bases between the two germline ends. This CDR3 region has 15 residues. Germline CDR1 reads SGHNT; CDR2 reads YYREEE (reference sequence). DNA for the CDR3: TGTGCCAGCAGCTTGGCCGGTCAGCCGAACACTGAAGCTTTCTTT. It yields the protein CASSLAGQPNTEAFF.